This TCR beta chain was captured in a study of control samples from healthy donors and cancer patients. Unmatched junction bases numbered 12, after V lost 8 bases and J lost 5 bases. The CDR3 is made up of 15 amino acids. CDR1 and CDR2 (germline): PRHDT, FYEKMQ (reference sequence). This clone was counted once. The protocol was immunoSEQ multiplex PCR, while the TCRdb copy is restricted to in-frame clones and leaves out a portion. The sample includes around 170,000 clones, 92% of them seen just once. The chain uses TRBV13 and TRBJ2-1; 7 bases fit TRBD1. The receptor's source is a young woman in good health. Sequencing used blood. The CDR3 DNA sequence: TGTGCCAGCGCTCCCGGGTCAGGGGGACACAATGAGCAGTTCTTC. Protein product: CASAPGSGGHNEQFF. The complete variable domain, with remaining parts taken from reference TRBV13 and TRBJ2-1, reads AAGVIQSPRHLIKEKRETATLKCYPIPRHDTVYWYQQGPGQDPQFLISFYEKMQSDKGSIPDRFSAQQFSDYHSELNMSSLELGDSALYFCASAPGSGGHNEQFFGPGTRLTVL.